This TCR beta chain came from a study of T cells after yellow fever vaccination. Findings and limits, study-wide: The booster response re-showed most primary clones: approximately 95% CD4, around 85% CD8.

5'RACE template switching generated TCR cDNA, adding a universal primer site and UMIs. TCRdb re-analysed the 5' RACE reads in MiXCR, keeping a single row per CDR3 protein. The table records some 600,000 distinct CDR3 sequences, approximately 13% of them present only once. A remark on this clonotype: Its antigen is as yet unknown.

This CDR3 contains 14 residues. Germline-derived CDR1 and CDR2 are SQVTM and ANQGSEA. V lost 4 bases, J lost 4 bases, and 7 bases stayed unmatched. Sequenced here: PBMCs, sampled on the day of the yellow fever booster vaccination. This chain joins TRBV29-1 and TRBJ2-5; TRBD1 aligns across 9 bases. This sequence originates from a young man who received the YFV17D yellow fever vaccine. The CDR3 coding sequence is TGCAGCGTTGTAACAGGGGGCGCGGGAGAGACCCAGTACTTC. Translation gives CSVVTGGAGETQYF.